The next 10 T cell receptor beta chains were all read from a single sample in a study of T-cell reconstitution after alpha-beta-depleted transplantation in children. TCRbeta library construction was performed incorporating unique molecular identifiers. Each CDR3 protein gets one entry after TCRdb re-called the PCR reads with MiXCR. The profile covers roughly 500,000 distinct CDR3 sequences, with roughly 18% appearing a single time and 3.3% taken by the ten largest. The sample here was PBMCs from the stem cell graft donor, taken from the stem cell graft. Every receptor here comes from a human donor who donated a stem cell graft to a child with acute lymphoblastic leukemia.

As for this clonotype: A read error may account for a junction end that differs from germline. The chain recombines TRBV27 with TRBJ2-1; TRBD2 aligns across 10 bases. The germline CDR1 and CDR2 sequences are MNHEY and SMNVEV (reference sequence). CDR3 length: 16 residues. The CDR3 bases are TGTGCCAGCAACGGGATAGCGGGAGGCCTTTACAATGAGCAGATCTTC. Amino acids: CASNGIAGGLYNEQIF.

The chain is built from TRBV9 and TRBJ2-3; TRBD1 or TRBD2 may be the D gene (6 bases each). This CDR3 comprises 17 residues. Germline V gives CDR1 SGDLS, CDR2 YYNGEE. The V gene lost 0 bases and the J gene lost 5 bases, with 19 bases spanning the gap. The CDR3 sequence: CASSVATGAASVDTQYF. In DNA form, the CDR3 reads TGTGCCAGCAGCGTAGCTACGGGGGCAGCCAGCGTAGATACGCAGTATTTT.

This chain links TRBV4-2 with TRBJ1-5; D ambiguous. Germline V gene data show CDR1 as LGHNA and CDR2 as YNFKEQ. This CDR3 region has 17 residues. V was cut by 0 bases and J by 1 base, with 13 bases left in between. CDR3 nucleotides: TGTGCCAGCAGCCAAGATCTTGGAGATCGGAGCAATCAGCCCCAGCATTTT. Its protein is CASSQDLGDRSNQPQHF.

The V gene is TRBV5-1, the J gene TRBJ2-7, with D unclear. The CDR3 runs to 15 residues. CDR1 SGHRS and CDR2 YFSETQ come from the germline V gene. V was cut by 4 bases and J by 7 bases, with 21 bases left in between. The CDR3 loop is CASSPTLSTFPEQYF. In DNA, the CDR3 is TGCGCCAGCAGCCCCACCTTATCTACGTTCCCAGAGCAGTACTTC.

The chain uses TRBV30 and TRBJ1-1; D is perhaps TRBD1 (5 bases). The CDR3 loop spans 14 amino acids. V lost 1 base to trimming and J lost 3 bases, with 12 bases between them. The germline CDR1 and CDR2 sequences are GTSNPN and SVGIG (reference sequence). This CDR3 reads CAWSAGTEDTEAFF. Here the CDR3 DNA reads TGTGCCTGGAGTGCCGGGACGGAAGACACTGAAGCTTTCTTT.

The rearrangement links TRBV20-1 to TRBJ2-1; 13 nucleotides line up with TRBD2. The CDR3 extends over 15 amino acids. Germline V CDR1 and CDR2: DFQATT, SNEGSKA (reference sequence). Trimming removed 0 bases from V and 8 bases from J; junction bases left unmatched: 4. DNA of the CDR3: TGCAGTGCTAGAGATGGGACTAGCGGGACATATGAGCAGTTCTTC. Residues: CSARDGTSGTYEQFF.

The CDR3 bases are TGTGCCATCAGTGAGTCGTTCTGGGGAGGAGCTTTCTTT. It translates to CAISESFWGGAFF. The V and J genes are TRBV10-3 and TRBJ1-1; D is undetermined. Trimming left V 0 bases short and J 10 bases short, with 12 bases between. Germline lookup yields CDR1 ENHRY and CDR2 SYGVKD. This CDR3 contains 13 residues.

This clonotype was counted a few times. The chain couples TRBV5-1 to TRBJ2-7, with TRBD2 matching 8 bases. The V gene end was trimmed by 0 bases and the J gene end by 1 base; junction bases not matched to a gene: 6. CDR1 is SGHRS and CDR2 is YFSETQ in the germline V gene. CDR3 length: 16 residues. CDR3 loop: CASSLGEREPSYEQYF. The CDR3 DNA sequence: TGCGCCAGCAGCTTGGGAGAGCGGGAGCCATCCTACGAGCAGTACTTC.

V is TRBV4-1 and J is TRBJ1-1, with D possibly matching TRBD1 (5 bases). Germline assignment: CDR1 MGHRA and CDR2 YSYEKL. V was shortened by 0 bases and J by 5 bases, with 16 bases between the two germline ends. The CDR3 length is 16 residues. The CDR3 sequence: CASSQDSGLRLTEAFF. In nucleotides, the CDR3 is TGCGCCAGCAGCCAAGATTCAGGGTTAAGGTTGACTGAAGCTTTCTTT.

The gene calls are TRBV29-1 and TRBJ2-7; the match to TRBD1 covers 9 bases. The CDR3 has 12 residues. Germline V gene data show CDR1 as SQVTM and CDR2 as ANQGSEA. Losses at the gene ends were 7 bases for V and 1 base for J; bases not matched to a gene: 2. CDR3 amino acids: CSGGTGSYEQYF. CDR3 DNA: TGCAGCGGCGGGACAGGGTCCTACGAGCAGTACTTC.